This note documents a single TCR beta chain sequence. Its target is unknown. Trimming took 7 bases from V and 3 from J; bases not matched to a gene: 5. CDR3 length: 12 amino acids. The germline V gene has CDR1 SQVTM and CDR2 ANQGSEA. This specimen comes from a study of T cells after yellow fever vaccination. Looking at the study overall: Low-cell-number fractions underwent preparation using SMART-Seq v4 Ultra Low Input. Findings of the study overall: The secondary response was weaker but peaked faster, day 5 versus 15. Once the booster was given, most primary-vaccination clones reappeared, at about 95% for CD4 and around 90% for CD8.

Researchers made TCR cDNA using 5'RACE template switching, and this step added a universal primer site and UMIs. TCRdb re-called the 5' RACE reads with MiXCR, one entry per CDR3 protein. The data contain fewer than 450,000 distinct CDR3 sequences, almost 4% of them seen just once; the ten biggest clones take up approximately 24%. Sequencing was performed on PBMCs, taken 5 days after the yellow fever booster vaccination. This TCR derives from a man aged 18 to 30 who received the YFV17D yellow fever vaccine. The V call is TRBV29-1, the J call TRBJ1-1; 7 nucleotides agree with TRBD1. The CDR3 sequence is CSAAGGYTEAFF. The CDR3, as DNA: TGCAGCGCCGCAGGGGGGTACACTGAAGCTTTCTTT. The full variable domain, completed using reference TRBV29-1 and TRBJ1-1, is SAVISQKPSRDICQRGTSLTIQCQVDSQVTMMFWYRQQPGQSLTLIATANQGSEATYESGFVIDKFPISRPNLTFSTLTVSNMSPEDSSIYLCSAAGGYTEAFFGQGTRLTVV.